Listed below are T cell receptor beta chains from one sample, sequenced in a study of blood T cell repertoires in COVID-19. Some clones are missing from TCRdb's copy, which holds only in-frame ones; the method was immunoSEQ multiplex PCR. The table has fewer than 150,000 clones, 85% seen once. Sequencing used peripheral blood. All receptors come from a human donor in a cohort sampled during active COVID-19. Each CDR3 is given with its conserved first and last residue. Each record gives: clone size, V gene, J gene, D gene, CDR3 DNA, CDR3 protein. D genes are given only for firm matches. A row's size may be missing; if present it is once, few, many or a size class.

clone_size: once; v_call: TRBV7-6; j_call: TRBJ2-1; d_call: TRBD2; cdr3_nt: TGTGCCAGCAGCTCACTAGCGGGGAATTACAATGAGCAGTTCTTC; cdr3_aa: CASSSLAGNYNEQFF
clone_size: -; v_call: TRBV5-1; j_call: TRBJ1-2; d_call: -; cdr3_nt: TGCGCCAGCAGCTTGGGCCACAGGCTCTCTAACTATGGCTACACCTTC; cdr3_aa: CASSLGHRLSNYGYTF
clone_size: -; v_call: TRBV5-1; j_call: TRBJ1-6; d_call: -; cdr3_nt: TGCGCCAGCAGCTTGTTGGCCAGGGGAACGGCCCCTAATTCACCCCTCCACTTT; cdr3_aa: CASSLLARGTAPNSPLHF
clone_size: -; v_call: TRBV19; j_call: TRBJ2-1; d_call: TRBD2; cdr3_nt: TGTGCCAGTAAGGCGGGGGGCACTAGCTCCTACAATGAGCAGTTCTTC; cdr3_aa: CASKAGGTSSYNEQFF
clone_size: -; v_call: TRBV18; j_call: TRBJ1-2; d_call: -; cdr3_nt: TGTGCCAGCTCCGTAGCAGGGCACTACTATGGCTACACCTTC; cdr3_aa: CASSVAGHYYGYTF
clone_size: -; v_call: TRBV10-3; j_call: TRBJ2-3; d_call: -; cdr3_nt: TGTGCCATCAGTGAGAGCGCAGATACGCAGTATTTT; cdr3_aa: CAISESADTQYF
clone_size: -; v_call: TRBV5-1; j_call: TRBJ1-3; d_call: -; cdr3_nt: TGCGCCAGCAGCGCACAGGGAAACACCATATATTTT; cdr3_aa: CASSAQGNTIYF
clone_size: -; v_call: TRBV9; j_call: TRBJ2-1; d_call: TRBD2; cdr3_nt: TGTGCCAGCAGCCTGCGGACTAGCGGGGGGGCCGATGAGCAGTTCTTC; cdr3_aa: CASSLRTSGGADEQFF
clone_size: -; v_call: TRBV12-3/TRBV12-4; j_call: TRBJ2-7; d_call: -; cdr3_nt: TGTGCCAGCAGTTCTCAGGGGTACGAGCAGTACTTC; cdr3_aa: CASSSQGYEQYF
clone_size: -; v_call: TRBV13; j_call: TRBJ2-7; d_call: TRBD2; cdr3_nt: TGTGCCAGCAGCGCTAGCGGGGGGGCCCACGAGCAGTACTTC; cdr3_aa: CASSASGGAHEQYF
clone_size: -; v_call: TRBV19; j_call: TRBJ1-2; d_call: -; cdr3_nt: TGTGCCAGTAGTATAGAGACTGGCTGGACTCCGAGTAACTATGGCTACACCTTC; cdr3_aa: CASSIETGWTPSNYGYTF
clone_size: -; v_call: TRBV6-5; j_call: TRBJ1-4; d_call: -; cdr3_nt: TGTGCCACCTCCGGGGGGGCTAATGAAAAACTGTTTTTT; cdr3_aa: CATSGGANEKLFF
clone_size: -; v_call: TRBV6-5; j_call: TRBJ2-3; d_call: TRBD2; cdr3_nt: TGTGCCAGCAAGTTAGCGGGGGGCACAGATACGCAGTATTTT; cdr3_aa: CASKLAGGTDTQYF
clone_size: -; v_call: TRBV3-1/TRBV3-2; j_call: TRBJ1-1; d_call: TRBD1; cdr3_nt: TGTGCCAGCAGCTCGGGACAGGGGGACACTGAAGCTTTCTTT; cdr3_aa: CASSSGQGDTEAFF
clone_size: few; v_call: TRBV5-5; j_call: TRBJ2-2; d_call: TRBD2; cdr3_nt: TGTGCCAGCAGCTTGGGTCCGGGAGGCACCGGGGAGCTGTTTTTT; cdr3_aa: CASSLGPGGTGELFF
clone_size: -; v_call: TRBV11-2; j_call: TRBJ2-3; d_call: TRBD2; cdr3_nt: TGTGCCAGCAGCTTATCCCGTTTGGGGGGAGGGGCAGATACGCAGTATTTT; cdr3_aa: CASSLSRLGGGADTQYF
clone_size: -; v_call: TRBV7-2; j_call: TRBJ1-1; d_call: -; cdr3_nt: TGTGCCAGCAGCTTAGCGGGGGGAAGTACTGAAGCTTTCTTT; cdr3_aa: CASSLAGGSTEAFF
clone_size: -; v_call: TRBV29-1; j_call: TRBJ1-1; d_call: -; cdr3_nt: TGCAGCGCTCCACTTCGGAACACTGAAGCTTTCTTT; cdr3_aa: CSAPLRNTEAFF
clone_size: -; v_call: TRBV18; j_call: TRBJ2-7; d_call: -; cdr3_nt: TGTGCCAGCTCACCACTAGTACAGGGTAACTCCTACGAGCAGTACTTC; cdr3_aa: CASSPLVQGNSYEQYF
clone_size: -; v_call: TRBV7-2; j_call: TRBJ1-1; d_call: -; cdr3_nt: TGTGCCAGCAGCTTAGGAAGACTCATGAACACTGAAGCTTTCTTT; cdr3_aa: CASSLGRLMNTEAFF
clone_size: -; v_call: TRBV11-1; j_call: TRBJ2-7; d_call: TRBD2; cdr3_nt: TGTGCCAGCAGCTTAGGTTGGGAGGGCATCTACGAGCAGTACTTC; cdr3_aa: CASSLGWEGIYEQYF
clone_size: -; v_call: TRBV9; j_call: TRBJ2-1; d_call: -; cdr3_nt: TGTGCCAGCAGCGAGGGGGGGTACTCCTACAATGAGCAGTTCTTC; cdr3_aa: CASSEGGYSYNEQFF
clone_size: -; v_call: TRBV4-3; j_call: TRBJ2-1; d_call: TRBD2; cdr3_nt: TGCGCCAGCAGCCCCGGGACTAGGCACAATGAGCAGTTCTTC; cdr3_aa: CASSPGTRHNEQFF
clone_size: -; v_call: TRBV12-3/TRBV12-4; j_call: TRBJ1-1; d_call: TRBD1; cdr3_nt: TGTGCCAGCAACGACAGGGGGAACACTGAAGCTTTCTTT; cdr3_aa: CASNDRGNTEAFF
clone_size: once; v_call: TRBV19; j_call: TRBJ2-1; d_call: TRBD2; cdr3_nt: TGTGCCAGTAGTATAACTAGCGGGGGGGCGAGTCAGTTCTTC; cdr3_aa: CASSITSGGASQFF
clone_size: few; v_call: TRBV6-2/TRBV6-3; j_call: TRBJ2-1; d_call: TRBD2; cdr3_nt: TGTGCCAGCAGTTTCCTCGGGACTACCCCAGCTGAGCAGTTCTTC; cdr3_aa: CASSFLGTTPAEQFF
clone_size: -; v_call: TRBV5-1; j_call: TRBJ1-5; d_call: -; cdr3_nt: TGCGCCAGCAGCTCGGGACTGACCAATCAGCCCCAGCATTTT; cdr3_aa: CASSSGLTNQPQHF
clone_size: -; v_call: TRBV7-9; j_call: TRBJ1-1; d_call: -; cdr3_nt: TGTGCCAGCAGCCGCGACACTGAAGCTTTCTTT; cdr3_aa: CASSRDTEAFF
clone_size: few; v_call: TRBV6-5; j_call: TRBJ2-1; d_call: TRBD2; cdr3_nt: TGTGCCAGCAGTCCTAGCGGGGGGCGGCATGAGCAGTTCTTC; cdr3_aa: CASSPSGGRHEQFF
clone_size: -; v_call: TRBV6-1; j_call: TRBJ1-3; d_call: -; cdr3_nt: TGTGCCAGCAGTGTAGGACGGACAACCTCTGGAAACACCATATATTTT; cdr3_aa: CASSVGRTTSGNTIYF
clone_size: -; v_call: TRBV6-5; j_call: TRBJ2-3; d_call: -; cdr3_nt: TGTGCCAGCAGTTGGAGCGGAAGCACAGATACGCAGTATTTT; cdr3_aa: CASSWSGSTDTQYF
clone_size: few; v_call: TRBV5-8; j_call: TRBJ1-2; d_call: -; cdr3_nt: TGTGCCAGCAGCTTGCGAGCCGTTGACTATGGCTACACCTTC; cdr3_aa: CASSLRAVDYGYTF
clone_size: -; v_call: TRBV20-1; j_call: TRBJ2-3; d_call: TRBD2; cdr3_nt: TGCAGTGCTAGTCCCTTAGCGGGGGTAACGCAGTATTTT; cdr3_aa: CSASPLAGVTQYF